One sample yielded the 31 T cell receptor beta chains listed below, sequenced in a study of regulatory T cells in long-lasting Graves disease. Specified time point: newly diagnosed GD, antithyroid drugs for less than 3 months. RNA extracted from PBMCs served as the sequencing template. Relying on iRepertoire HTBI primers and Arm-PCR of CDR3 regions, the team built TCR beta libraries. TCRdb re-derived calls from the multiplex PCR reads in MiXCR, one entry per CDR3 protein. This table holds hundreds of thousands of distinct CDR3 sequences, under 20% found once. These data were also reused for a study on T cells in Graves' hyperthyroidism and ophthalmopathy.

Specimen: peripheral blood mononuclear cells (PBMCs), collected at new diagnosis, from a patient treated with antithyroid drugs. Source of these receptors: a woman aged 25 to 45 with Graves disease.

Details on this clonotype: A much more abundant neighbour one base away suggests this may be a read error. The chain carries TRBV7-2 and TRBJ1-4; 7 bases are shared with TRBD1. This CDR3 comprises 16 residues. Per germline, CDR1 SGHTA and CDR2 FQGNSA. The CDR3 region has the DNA TGTGCCAGCAGCTTAAGGGGGGGGACAGCTGGAGAAAAACTGCTTTTT. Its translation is CASSLRGGTAGEKLLF. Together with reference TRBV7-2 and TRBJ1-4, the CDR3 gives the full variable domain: GAGVSQSPSNKVTEKGKDVELRCDPISGHTALYWYRQSLGQGLEFLIYFQGNSAPDKSGLPSDRFSAERTGGSVSTLTIQRTQQEDSAVYLCASSLRGGTAGEKLLFGSGTQLSVL.

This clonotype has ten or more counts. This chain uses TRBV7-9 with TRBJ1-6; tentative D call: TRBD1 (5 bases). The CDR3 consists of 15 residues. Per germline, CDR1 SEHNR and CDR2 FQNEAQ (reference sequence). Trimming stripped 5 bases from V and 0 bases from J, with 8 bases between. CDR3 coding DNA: TGTGCCAGCAGCAAAGGGGACTCCTATAATTCACCCCTCCACTTT. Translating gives CASSKGDSYNSPLHF.

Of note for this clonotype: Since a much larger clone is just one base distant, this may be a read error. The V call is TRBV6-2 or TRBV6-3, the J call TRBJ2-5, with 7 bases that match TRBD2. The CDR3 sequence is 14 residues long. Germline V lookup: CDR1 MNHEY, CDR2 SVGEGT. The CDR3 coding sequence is TGTGCCAGCAGTTACGGGGGGGTGCGAGAGACCCGGTACTTC. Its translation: CASSYGGVRETRYF.

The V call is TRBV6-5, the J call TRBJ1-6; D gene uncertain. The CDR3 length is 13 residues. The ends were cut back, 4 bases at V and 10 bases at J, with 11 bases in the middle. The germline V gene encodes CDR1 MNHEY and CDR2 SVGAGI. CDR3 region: CASSLRVESPLHF. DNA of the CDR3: TGTGCCAGCAGTTTGCGAGTCGAATCACCCCTCCACTTT.

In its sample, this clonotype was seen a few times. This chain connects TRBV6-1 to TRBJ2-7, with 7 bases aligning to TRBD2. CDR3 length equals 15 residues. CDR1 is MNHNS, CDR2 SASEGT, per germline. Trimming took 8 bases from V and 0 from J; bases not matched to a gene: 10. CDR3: CASLASGLSSYEQYF. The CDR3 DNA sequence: TGTGCCAGCCTAGCTAGCGGCCTCAGCTCCTACGAGCAGTACTTC.

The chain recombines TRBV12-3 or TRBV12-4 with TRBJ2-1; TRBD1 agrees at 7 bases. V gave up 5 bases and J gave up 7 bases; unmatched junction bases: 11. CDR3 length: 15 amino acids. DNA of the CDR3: TGTGCCAGCAGTCTGACAGGGCCGGAACGTAATGAGCAGTTCTTC. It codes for CASSLTGPERNEQFF.

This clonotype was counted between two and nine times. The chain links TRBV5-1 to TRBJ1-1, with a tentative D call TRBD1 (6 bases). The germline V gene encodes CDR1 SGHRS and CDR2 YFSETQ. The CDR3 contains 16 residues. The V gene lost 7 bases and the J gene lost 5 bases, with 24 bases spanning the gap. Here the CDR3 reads CASFRAQDHRDTEAFF. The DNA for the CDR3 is TGCGCCAGCTTCAGGGCACAGGACCACAGGGATACTGAAGCTTTCTTT.

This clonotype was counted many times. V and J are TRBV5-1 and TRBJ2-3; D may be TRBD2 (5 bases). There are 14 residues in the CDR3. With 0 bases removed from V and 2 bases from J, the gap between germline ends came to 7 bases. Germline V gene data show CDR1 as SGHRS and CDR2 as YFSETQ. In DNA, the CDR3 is TGCGCCAGCAGCTTGGGACTACTCACAGATACGCAGTATTTT. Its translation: CASSLGLLTDTQYF.

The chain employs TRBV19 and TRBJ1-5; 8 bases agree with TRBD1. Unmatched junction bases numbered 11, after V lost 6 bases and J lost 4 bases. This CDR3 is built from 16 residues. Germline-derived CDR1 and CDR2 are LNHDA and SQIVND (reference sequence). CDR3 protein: CASRDRGRAANQPQHF. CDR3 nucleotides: TGTGCCAGTAGAGACAGGGGACGTGCTGCGAATCAGCCCCAGCATTTT.

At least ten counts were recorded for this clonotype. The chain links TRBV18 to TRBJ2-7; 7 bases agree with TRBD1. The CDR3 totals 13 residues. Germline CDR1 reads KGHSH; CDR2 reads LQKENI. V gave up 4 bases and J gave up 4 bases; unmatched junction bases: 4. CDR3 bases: TGTGCCAGCTCACAGGGGGCGGAATACGAGCAGTACTTC. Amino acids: CASSQGAEYEQYF. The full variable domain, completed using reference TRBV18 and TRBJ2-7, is NAGVMQNPRHLVRRRGQEARLRCSPMKGHSHVYWYRQLPEEGLKFMVYLQKENIIDESGMPKERFSAEFPKEGPSILRIQQVVRGDSAAYFCASSQGAEYEQYFGPGTRLTVT.

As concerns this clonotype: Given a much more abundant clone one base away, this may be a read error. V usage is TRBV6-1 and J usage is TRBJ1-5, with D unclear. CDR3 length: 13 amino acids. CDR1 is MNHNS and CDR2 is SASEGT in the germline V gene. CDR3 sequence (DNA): TGTGCCAGCAGTACCTATAGCAATCAGCCCCGGCATTTT. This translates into CASSTYSNQPRHF.

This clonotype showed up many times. CDR3 sequence (DNA): TGTGCCAGCAGTTCCGCGGACGGTGGGCTCGCGGGAGGAACCTACGAGCAGTACTTC. Encoded protein: CASSSADGGLAGGTYEQYF. The rearrangement links TRBV27 to TRBJ2-7, with TRBD2 identical over 8 bases. J gave up 2 bases and V 4 bases, and 19 bases lay outside the gene matches. Per germline, CDR1 MNHEY and CDR2 SMNVEV (reference sequence). The CDR3 length is 19 residues.

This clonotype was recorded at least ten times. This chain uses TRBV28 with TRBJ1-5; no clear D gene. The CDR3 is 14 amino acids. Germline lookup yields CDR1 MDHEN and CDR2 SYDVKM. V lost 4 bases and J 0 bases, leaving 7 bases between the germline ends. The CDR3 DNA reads TGTGCCAGCAGTTCGCCCCATAGCAATCAGCCCCAGCATTTT. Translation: CASSSPHSNQPQHF.

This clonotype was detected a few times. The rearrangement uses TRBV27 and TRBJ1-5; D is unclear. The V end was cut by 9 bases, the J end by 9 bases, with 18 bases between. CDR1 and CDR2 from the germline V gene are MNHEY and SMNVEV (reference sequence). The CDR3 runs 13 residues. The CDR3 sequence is CASNPTGRWPQHF. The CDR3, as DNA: TGTGCCAGTAACCCCACGGGTCGGTGGCCCCAGCATTTT.

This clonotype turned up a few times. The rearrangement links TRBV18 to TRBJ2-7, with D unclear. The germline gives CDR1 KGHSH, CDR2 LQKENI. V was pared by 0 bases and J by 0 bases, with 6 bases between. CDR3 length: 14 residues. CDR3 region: CASSPPGDSYEQYF. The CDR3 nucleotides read TGTGCCAGCTCACCACCCGGAGACTCCTACGAGCAGTACTTC. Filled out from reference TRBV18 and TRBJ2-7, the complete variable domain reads NAGVMQNPRHLVRRRGQEARLRCSPMKGHSHVYWYRQLPEEGLKFMVYLQKENIIDESGMPKERFSAEFPKEGPSILRIQQVVRGDSAAYFCASSPPGDSYEQYFGPGTRLTVT.

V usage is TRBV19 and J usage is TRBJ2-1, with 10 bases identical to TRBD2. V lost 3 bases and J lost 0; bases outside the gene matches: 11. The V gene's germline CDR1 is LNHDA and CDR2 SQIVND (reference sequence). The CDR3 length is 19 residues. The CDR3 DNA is TGTGCCAGTAGTATTTTGAGCGGGAGGGCTTCTTTCTCCTACAATGAGCAGTTCTTC. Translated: CASSILSGRASFSYNEQFF.

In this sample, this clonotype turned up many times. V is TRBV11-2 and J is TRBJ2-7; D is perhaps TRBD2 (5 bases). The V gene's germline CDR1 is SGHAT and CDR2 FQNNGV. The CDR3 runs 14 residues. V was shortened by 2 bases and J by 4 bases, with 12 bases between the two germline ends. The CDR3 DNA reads TGTGCCAGCAGCTTAAGGGAGCCCCCATACGAGCAGTACTTC. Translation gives CASSLREPPYEQYF.

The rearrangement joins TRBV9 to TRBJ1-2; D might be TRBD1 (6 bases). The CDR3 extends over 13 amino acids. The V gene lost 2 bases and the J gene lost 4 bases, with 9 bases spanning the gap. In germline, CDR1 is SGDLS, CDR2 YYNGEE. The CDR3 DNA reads TGTGCCAGCAGCGTCCCAGGGGTCTATGGCTACACCTTC. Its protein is CASSVPGVYGYTF.

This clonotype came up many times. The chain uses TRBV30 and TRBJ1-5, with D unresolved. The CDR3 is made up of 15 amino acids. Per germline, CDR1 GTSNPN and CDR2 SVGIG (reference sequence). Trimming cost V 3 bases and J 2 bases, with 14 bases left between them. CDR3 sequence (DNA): TGTGCCTGGAGCGCTCTGGCATTTGGCAATCAGCCCCAGCATTTT. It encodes CAWSALAFGNQPQHF. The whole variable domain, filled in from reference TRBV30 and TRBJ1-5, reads SQTIHQWPATLVQPVGSPLSLECTVEGTSNPNLYWYRQAAGRGLQLLFYSVGIGQISSEVPQNLSASRPQDRQFILSSKKLLLSDSGFYLCAWSALAFGNQPQHFGDGTRLSIL.

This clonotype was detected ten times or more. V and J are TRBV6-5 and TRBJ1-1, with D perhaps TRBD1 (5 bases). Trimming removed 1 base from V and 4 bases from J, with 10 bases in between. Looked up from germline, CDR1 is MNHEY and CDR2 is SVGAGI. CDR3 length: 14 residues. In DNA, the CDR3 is TGTGCCAGCAGTTACTTTTCAGGGTTCACTGAAGCTTTCTTT. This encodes CASSYFSGFTEAFF.

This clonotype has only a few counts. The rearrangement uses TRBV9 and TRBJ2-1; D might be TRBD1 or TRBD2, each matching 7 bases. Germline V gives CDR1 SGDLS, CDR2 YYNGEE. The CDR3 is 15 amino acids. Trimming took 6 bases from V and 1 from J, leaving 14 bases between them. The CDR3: CASTPGGGSYNEQFF. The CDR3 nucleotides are TGTGCCAGCACCCCAGGGGGGGGTTCCTACAATGAGCAGTTCTTC.

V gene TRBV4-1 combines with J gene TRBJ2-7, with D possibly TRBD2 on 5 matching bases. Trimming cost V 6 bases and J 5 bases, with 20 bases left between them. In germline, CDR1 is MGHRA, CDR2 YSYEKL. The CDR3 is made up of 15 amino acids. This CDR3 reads CASRGLGGALNEQYF. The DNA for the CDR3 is TGCGCCAGCAGGGGCCTAGGAGGAGCTCTTAACGAGCAGTACTTC.

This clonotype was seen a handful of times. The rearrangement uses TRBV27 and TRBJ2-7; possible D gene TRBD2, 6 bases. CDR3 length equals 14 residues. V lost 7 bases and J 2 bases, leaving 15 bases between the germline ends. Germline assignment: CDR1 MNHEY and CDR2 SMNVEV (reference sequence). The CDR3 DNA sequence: TGTGCCAGCAAAATTCAGGAGGGGACCTACGAGCAGTACTTC. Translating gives CASKIQEGTYEQYF.

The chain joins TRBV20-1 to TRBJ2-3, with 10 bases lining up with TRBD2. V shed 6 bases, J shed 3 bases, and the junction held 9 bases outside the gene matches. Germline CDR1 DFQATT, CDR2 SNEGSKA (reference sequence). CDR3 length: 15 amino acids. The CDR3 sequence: CSADPGLAETDTQYF. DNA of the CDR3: TGCAGTGCCGACCCAGGACTAGCGGAGACAGATACGCAGTATTTT.

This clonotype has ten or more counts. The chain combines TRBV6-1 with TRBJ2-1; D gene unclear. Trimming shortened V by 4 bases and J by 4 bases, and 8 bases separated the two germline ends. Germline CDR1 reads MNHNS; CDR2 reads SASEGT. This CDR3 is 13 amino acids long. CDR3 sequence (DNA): TGTGCCAGCAGTGCCGACTGGTACAATGAGCAGTTCTTC. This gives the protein CASSADWYNEQFF.

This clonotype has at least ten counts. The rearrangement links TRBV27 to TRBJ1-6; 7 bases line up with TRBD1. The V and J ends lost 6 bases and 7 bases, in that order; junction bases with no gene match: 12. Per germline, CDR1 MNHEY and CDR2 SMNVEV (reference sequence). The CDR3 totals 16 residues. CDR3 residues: CASSPTGKGYNSPLHF. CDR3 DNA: TGTGCCAGCAGCCCGACAGGGAAGGGATACAATTCACCCCTCCACTTT.

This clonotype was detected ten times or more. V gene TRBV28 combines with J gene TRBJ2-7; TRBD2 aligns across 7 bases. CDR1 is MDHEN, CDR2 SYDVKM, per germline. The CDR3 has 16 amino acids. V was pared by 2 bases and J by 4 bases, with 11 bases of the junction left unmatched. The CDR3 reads CASSLQPGGRGYEQYF. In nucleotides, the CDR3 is TGTGCCAGCAGTTTACAGCCGGGCGGGAGAGGGTACGAGCAGTACTTC.

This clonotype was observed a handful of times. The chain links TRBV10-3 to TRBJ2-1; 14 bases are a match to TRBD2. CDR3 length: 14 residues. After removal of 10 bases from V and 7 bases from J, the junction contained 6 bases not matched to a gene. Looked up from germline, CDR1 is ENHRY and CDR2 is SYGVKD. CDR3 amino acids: CASRGTSGSNEQFF. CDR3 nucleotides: TGTGCCAGCCGGGGGACTAGCGGGAGTAATGAGCAGTTCTTC.

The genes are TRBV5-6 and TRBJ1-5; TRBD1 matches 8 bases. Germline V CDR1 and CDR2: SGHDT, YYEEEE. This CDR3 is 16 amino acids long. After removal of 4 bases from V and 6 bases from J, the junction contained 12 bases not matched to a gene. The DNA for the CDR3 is TGTGCCAGCAGCACGATGGACAGGGTAGGCGTTCAGCCCCAGCATTTT. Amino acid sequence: CASSTMDRVGVQPQHF.

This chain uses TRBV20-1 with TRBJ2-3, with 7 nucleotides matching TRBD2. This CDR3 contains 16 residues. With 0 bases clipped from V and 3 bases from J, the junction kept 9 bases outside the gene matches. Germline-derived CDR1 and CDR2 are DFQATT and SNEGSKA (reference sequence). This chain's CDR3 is CSARDHRLAGTDTQYF. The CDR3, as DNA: TGCAGTGCTAGAGATCATAGACTAGCTGGTACAGATACGCAGTATTTT.

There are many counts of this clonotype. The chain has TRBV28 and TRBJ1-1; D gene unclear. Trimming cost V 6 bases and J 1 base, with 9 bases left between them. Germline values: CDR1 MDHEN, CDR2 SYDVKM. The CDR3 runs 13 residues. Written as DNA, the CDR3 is TGTGCCAGCAGACAACGGGGGAACACTGAAGCTTTCTTT. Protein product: CASRQRGNTEAFF.